The 2 T cell receptor beta chains below were found in one sample sequenced in a study of blood T cells in healthy people across ages. The authors ran a second PCR of about 6 to 12 cycles using a sample-barcoded 5' primer and a J-beta primer mix. TCRdb re-analysed the 5' RACE reads in MiXCR, keeping a single row per CDR3 protein. The sample contains over 550,000 distinct CDR3 sequences, under 30% of which appear only once. Material: blood. These receptors were collected from an elderly woman in good health.

This clonotype came up many times. One end of the junction varies from germline; a read error may be responsible. V usage is TRBV7-2 and J usage is TRBJ1-2; no definite D call. The CDR3 sequence is 14 residues long. Germline CDR1 reads SGHTA; CDR2 reads FQGNSA. CDR3 sequence: CASSLATVNYGYTF. CDR3 bases: TGCGCCAGCAGCTTAGCGACGGTTAACTATGGCTACACCTTC.

This clonotype has at least ten counts. The CDR3 DNA is TGCGCCAGCAGCCTGGTTAGCGGGGGGGCCTCAGATACGCAGTATTTT. Translation: CASSLVSGGASDTQYF. The J gene is TRBJ2-3, the V gene TRBV5-1, with 11 bases that match TRBD2. Germline CDR1 and CDR2: SGHRS and YFSETQ. This CDR3 is 16 amino acids long. The V gene end was trimmed by 4 bases and the J gene end by 4 bases; junction bases not matched to a gene: 8.